Listed below are T cell receptor beta chains from one sample, sequenced in a study of control samples from healthy donors and cancer patients. TCRdb's copy holds only in-frame clones and misses some; the assay was immunoSEQ multiplex PCR. Among 130,000 or so clones listed, over 75% were seen once. Sequencing was carried out using blood. These receptors were taken from a man over 45 in good health. Each CDR3 is given with its conserved first and last residue. A D gene is named only where the DNA matches it firmly. Clone size, where shown, is once, few, many, or a class for clones that have expanded.

j_call d_call v_call clone_size cdr3_length cdr3_aa cdr3_nt
TRBJ1-2 TRBD1 TRBV5-4 . 14 CASSSRQGRSGYTF TGTGCCAGCAGCTCCCGACAGGGTAGAAGTGGCTACACCTTC
TRBJ1-6 TRBD1 TRBV7-6 . 15 CASSADRALNSPLHF TGTGCCAGCAGCGCCGACAGGGCCTTGAATTCACCCCTCCACTTT
TRBJ1-2 . TRBV5-6 . 16 CASSLGSFGRDYGYTF TGTGCCAGCAGCTTGGGATCTTTTGGGCGGGACTATGGCTACACCTTC
TRBJ2-7 . TRBV6-5 . 13 CASSRGVDDEQYF TGTGCCAGCAGTCGGGGTGTCGACGACGAGCAGTACTTC
TRBJ2-1 . TRBV20-1 . 11 CSASRYNEQFF TGCAGTGCTTCCCGATACAATGAGCAGTTCTTC
TRBJ2-2 . TRBV12-3/TRBV12-4 few 13 CASIGGLGRELFF TGTGCCAGCATCGGGGGATTAGGCCGGGAGCTGTTTTTT
TRBJ1-1 . TRBV12-3/TRBV12-4 . 12 CASASDSNEAFF TGTGCCAGCGCCTCGGACAGCAATGAAGCTTTCTTT
TRBJ2-3 . TRBV5-4 . 15 CASSPGGGETDTQYF TGTGCCAGCAGCCCCGGGGGCGGAGAGACAGATACGCAGTATTTT
TRBJ2-3 . TRBV5-1 . 14 CASSLQGRADTQYF TGCGCCAGCAGCTTACAGGGCAGGGCAGATACGCAGTATTTT
TRBJ1-4 . TRBV2 . 15 CASSAHGDGEEKLFF TGTGCCAGCAGTGCCCACGGAGACGGGGAGGAAAAACTGTTTTTT
TRBJ2-1 TRBD2 TRBV30 . 12 CAWGWGGNEQFF TGTGCCTGGGGGTGGGGGGGCAATGAGCAGTTCTTC
TRBJ1-6 TRBD1 TRBV19 . 14 CASSSRTGGSPLHF TGTGCCAGTAGTTCTCGGACAGGGGGTTCACCCCTCCACTTT
TRBJ2-7 TRBD1 TRBV30 . 14 CAWSAGTGVVGQYF TGTGCCTGGAGTGCGGGGACAGGGGTTGTGGGGCAGTACTTC
TRBJ1-3 . TRBV29-1 . 12 CSVRTGGNTIYF TGCAGCGTACGGACGGGAGGAAACACCATATATTTT
TRBJ2-2 . TRBV5-6 . 14 CASSLPENTGELFF TGTGCCAGCAGCTTGCCAGAGAACACCGGGGAGCTGTTTTTT
TRBJ1-5 TRBD1 TRBV27 . 17 CASSSKGGGPSNQPQHF TGTGCCAGCAGTTCAAAAGGGGGCGGCCCCAGCAATCAGCCCCAGCATTTT
TRBJ2-6 . TRBV16 . 15 CASSQRGGGANVLTF TGTGCCAGCAGCCAACGGGGTGGCGGGGCCAACGTCCTGACTTTC
TRBJ2-1 TRBD1 TRBV11-2 once 14 CASRRPGQGNEQFF TGTGCCAGCAGAAGGCCGGGACAGGGGAATGAGCAGTTCTTC
TRBJ1-1 . TRBV19 . 13 CASSSPPDPEAFF TGTGCCAGTAGTAGTCCCCCGGACCCTGAAGCTTTCTTT
TRBJ2-3 . TRBV5-5 . 15 CASSLQLGSTDTQYF TGTGCCAGCAGCTTGCAGCTTGGGAGCACAGATACGCAGTATTTT
TRBJ2-2 . TRBV6-5 . 14 CASSYDANTGELFF TGTGCCAGCAGTTACGACGCGAACACCGGGGAGCTGTTTTTT
TRBJ2-7 TRBD1 TRBV10-3 . 14 CAISPGQGVHEQYF TGTGCCATTTCACCGGGACAGGGGGTCCACGAGCAGTACTTC
TRBJ1-5 TRBD1 TRBV10-1 . 16 CASSGGRQGRIQPQHF TGCGCCAGCAGTGGGGGTCGACAGGGGCGGATTCAGCCCCAGCATTTT
TRBJ2-1 . TRBV2 . 14 CASSSGTYYNEQFF TGTGCCAGTTCGTCGGGGACCTACTACAATGAGCAGTTCTTC
TRBJ2-3 TRBD2 TRBV27 once 20 CASSRRASGGEGASTDTQYF TGTGCCAGCAGCCGTCGGGCTAGCGGGGGCGAGGGTGCTAGCACAGATACGCAGTATTTT
TRBJ1-2 . TRBV7-9 . 13 CASSLEGTYGYTF TGTGCCAGCAGCTTAGAGGGGACCTATGGCTACACCTTC
TRBJ2-2 . TRBV7-3 . 12 CASSPTRGELFF TGTGCCAGCAGCCCGACTAGGGGGGAGCTGTTTTTT
TRBJ1-6 . TRBV19 medium-sized 16 CASSIDLGSSLSPLHF TGTGCCAGTAGTATAGATCTGGGAAGCTCCCTCTCACCCCTCCACTTT
TRBJ2-3 TRBD2 TRBV5-1 . 18 CASSRQNLAGASTDTQYF TGCGCCAGCAGCAGACAGAATTTAGCGGGGGCTAGCACAGATACGCAGTATTTT
TRBJ1-1 TRBD1 TRBV4-1 . 16 CASSQSPGQGRAEAFF TGCGCCAGCAGCCAGAGCCCTGGACAGGGACGGGCTGAAGCTTTCTTT
TRBJ1-5 . TRBV19 . 15 CASSIGGAGNQPQHF TGTGCCAGTAGTATCGGTGGGGCGGGAAATCAGCCCCAGCATTTT
TRBJ2-5 TRBD2 TRBV3-1/TRBV3-2 once 21 CASSEGLAGGPYSVVLETQYF TGTGCCAGCAGCGAGGGACTAGCGGGGGGGCCTTATTCGGTGGTACTGGAGACCCAGTACTTC
TRBJ1-3 . TRBV4-1 . 16 CASSQLGRNSGNTIYF TGCGCCAGCAGCCAACTCGGACGCAATTCTGGAAACACCATATATTTT
TRBJ2-7 . TRBV12-3/TRBV12-4 . 13 CASSLPDSYEQYF TGTGCCAGCAGTTTGCCAGACTCCTACGAGCAGTACTTC
TRBJ2-4 TRBD1 TRBV28 . 16 CASSQGGNRAKNIQYF TGTGCCAGCAGCCAAGGGGGCAATCGAGCCAAAAACATTCAGTACTTC
TRBJ2-2 TRBD2 TRBV3-1/TRBV3-2 . 14 CASSQAGGTGELFF TGTGCCAGCAGCCAAGCGGGGGGCACCGGGGAGCTGTTTTTT
TRBJ1-4 . TRBV6-5 . 13 CASSFRWNEKLFF TGTGCCAGCAGTTTTCGTTGGAATGAAAAACTGTTTTTT